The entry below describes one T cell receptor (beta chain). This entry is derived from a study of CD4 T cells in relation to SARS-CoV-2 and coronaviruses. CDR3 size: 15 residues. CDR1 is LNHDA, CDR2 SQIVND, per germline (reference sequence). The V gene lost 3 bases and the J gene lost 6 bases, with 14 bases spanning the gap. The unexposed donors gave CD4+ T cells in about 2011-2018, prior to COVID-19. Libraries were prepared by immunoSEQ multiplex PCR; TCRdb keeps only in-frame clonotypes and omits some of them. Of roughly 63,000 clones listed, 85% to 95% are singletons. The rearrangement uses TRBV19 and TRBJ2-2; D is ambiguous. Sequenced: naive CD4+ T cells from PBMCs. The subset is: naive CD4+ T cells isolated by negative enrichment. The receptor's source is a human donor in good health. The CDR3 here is CASSIYSLGPGELFF. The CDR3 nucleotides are TGTGCCAGTAGTATCTATAGCCTAGGCCCCGGGGAGCTGTTTTTT.